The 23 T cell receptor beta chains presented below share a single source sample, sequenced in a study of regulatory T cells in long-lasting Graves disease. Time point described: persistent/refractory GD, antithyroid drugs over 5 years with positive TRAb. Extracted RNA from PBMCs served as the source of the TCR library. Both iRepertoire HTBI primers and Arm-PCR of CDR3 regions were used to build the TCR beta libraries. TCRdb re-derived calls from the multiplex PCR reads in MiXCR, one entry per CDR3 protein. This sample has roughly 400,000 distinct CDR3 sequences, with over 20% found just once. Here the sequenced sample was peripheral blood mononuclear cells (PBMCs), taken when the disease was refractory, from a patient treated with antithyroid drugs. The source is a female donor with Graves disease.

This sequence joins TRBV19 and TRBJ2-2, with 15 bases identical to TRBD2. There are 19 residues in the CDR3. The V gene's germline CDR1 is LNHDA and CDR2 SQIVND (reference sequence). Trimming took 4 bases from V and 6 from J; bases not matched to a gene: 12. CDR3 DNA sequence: TGTGCCAGTAGTACCGGGACTAGCGGGAGGTTGGAGCGATCCGGGGAGCTGTTTTTT. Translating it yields CASSTGTSGRLERSGELFF.

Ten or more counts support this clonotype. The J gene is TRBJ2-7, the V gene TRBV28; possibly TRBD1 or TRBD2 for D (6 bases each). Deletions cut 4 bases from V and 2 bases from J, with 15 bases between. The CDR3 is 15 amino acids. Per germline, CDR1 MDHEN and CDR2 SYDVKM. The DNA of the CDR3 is TGTGCCAGCAGTTCTTTTCGGGGGCAAACCTACGAGCAGTACTTC. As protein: CASSSFRGQTYEQYF. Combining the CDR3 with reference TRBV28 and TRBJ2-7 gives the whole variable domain DVKVTQSSRYLVKRTGEKVFLECVQDMDHENMFWYRQDPGLGLRLIYFSYDVKMKEKGDIPEGYSVSREKKERFSLILESASTNQTSMYLCASSSFRGQTYEQYFGPGTRLTVT.

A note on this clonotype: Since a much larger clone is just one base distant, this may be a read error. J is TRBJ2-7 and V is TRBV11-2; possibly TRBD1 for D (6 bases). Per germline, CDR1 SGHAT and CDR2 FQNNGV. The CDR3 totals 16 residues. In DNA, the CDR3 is TGTGCCAGCAGCTTAGATCTTGCAGGGGCCTCCTCCGAGCAGTACTTC. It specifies CASSLDLAGASSEQYF.

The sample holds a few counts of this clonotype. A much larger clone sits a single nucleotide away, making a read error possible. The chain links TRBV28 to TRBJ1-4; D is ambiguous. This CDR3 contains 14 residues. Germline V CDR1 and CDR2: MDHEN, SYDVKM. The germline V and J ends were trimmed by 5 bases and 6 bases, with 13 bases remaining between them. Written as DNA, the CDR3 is TGTGCCAGCAGTCTAGCTGCTTTCCATGAAAAACTGTTTTTT. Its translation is CASSLAAFHEKLFF.

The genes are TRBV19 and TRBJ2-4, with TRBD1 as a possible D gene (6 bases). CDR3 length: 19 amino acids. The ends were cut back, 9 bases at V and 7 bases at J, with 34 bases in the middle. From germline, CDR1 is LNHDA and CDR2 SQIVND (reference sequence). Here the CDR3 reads CASSVAGGGRATAENIQYF. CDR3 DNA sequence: TGTGCCAGCAGCGTAGCTGGGGGCGGGCGGGCCACGGCGGAGAACATTCAGTACTTC.

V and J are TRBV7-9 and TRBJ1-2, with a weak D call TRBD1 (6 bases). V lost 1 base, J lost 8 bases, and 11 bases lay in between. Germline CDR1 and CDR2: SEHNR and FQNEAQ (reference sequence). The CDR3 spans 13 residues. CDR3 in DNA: TGTGCCAGCAGCTTAGGACAGGAGGGGGGCTACACCTTC. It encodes CASSLGQEGGYTF.

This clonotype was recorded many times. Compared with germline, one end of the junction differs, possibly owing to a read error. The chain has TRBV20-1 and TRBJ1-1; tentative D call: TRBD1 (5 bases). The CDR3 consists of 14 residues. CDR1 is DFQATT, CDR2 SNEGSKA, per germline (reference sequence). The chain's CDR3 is CSTRVLGEWAEAFF. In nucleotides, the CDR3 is TGCAGTACTAGAGTCTTAGGGGAATGGGCTGAAGCTTTCTTT.

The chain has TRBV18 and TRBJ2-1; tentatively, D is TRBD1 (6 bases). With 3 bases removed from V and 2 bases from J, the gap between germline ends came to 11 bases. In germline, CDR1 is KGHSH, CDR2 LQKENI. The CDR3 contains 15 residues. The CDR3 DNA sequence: TGTGCCAGCTCACCGTGGGACACTACCTACAATGAGCAGTTCTTC. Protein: CASSPWDTTYNEQFF.

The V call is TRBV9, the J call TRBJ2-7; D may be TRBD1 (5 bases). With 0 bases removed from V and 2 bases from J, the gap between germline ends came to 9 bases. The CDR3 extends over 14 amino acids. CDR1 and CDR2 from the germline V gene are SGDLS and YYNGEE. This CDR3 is CASSVGQRPYEQYF. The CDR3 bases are TGTGCCAGCAGCGTAGGACAGAGACCCTACGAGCAGTACTTC.

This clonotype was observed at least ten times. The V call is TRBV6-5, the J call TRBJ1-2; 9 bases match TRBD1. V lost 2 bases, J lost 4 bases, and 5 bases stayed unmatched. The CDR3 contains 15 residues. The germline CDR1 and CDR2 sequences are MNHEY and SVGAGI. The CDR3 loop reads CASSYTGTGRYGYTF. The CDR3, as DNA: TGTGCCAGCAGTTACACGGGGACAGGGCGCTATGGCTACACCTTC.

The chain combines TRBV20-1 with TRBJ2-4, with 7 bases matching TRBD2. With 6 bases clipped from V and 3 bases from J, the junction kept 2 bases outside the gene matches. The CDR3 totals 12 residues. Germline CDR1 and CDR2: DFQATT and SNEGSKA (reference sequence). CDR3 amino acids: CSAGEGKNIQYF. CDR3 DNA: TGCAGTGCCGGGGAGGGCAAAAACATTCAGTACTTC.

In DNA form, the CDR3 reads TGTGCCAGTAGTATCCAGGGACAGGGCACCGGGGAGCTGTTTTTT. Its translation: CASSIQGQGTGELFF. This chain links TRBV19 with TRBJ2-2, with 9 bases aligning to TRBD1. The CDR3 runs 15 residues. Germline V gene data show CDR1 as LNHDA and CDR2 as SQIVND (reference sequence). Trimming removed 3 bases from V and 4 bases from J; junction bases left unmatched: 3.

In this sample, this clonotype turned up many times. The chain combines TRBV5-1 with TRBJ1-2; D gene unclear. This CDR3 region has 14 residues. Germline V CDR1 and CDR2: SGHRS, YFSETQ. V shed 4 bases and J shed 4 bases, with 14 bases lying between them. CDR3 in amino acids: CASSPQRSRYGYTF. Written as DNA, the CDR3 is TGCGCCAGCAGCCCACAGCGATCCCGCTATGGCTACACCTTC.

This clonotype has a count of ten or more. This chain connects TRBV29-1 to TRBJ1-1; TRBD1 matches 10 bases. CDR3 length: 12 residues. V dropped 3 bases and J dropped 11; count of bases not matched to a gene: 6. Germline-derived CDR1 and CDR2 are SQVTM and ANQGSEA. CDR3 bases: TGCAGCGTTGATGGGGGGACAGGGGAGGCTTTCTTT. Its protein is CSVDGGTGEAFF.

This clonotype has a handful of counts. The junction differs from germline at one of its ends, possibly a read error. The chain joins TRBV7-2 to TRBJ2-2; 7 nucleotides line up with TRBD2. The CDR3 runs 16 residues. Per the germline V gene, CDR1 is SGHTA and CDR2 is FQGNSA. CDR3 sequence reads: CASSLVASGHTGELFF. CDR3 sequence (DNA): TGCGCCAGCAGCTTAGTGGCTAGCGGACACACCGGGGAGCTGTTTTTT. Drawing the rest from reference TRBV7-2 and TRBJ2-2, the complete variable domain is GAGVSQSPSNKVTEKGKDVELRCDPISGHTALYWYRQSLGQGLEFLIYFQGNSAPDKSGLPSDRFSAERTGGSVSTLTIQRTQQEDSAVYLCASSLVASGHTGELFFGEGSRLTVL.

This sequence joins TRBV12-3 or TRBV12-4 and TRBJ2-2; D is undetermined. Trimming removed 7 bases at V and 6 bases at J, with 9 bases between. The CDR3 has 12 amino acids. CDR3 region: CASNSPPGELFF. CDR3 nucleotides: TGTGCCAGCAACTCGCCCCCCGGGGAGCTGTTTTTT.

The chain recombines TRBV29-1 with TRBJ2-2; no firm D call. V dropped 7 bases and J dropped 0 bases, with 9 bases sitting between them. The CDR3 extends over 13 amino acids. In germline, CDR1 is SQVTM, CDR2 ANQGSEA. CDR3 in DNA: TGCAGCGGATTACGGACGAACACCGGGGAGCTGTTTTTT. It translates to CSGLRTNTGELFF.

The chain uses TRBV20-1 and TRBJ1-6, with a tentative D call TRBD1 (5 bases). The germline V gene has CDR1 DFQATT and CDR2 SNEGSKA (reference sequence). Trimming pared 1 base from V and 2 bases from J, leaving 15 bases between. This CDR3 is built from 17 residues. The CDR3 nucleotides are TGCAGTGCTAGAGGGGCAGGGAAAAGCACCTATAATTCACCCCTCCACTTT. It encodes CSARGAGKSTYNSPLHF.

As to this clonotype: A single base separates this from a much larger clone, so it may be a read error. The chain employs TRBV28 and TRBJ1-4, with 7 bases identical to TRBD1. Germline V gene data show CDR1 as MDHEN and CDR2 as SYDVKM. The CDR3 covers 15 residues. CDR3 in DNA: TGTGCCAGCAGTCTTCCGTGGGACAGCAATGAAAAACTGGTTTTT. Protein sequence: CASSLPWDSNEKLVF.

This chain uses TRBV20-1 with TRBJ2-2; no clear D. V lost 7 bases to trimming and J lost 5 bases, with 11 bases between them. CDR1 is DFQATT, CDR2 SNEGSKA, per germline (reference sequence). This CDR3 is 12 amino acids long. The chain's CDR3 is CSVTDATGELFF. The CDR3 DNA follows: TGCAGTGTCACGGACGCGACCGGGGAGCTGTTTTTT.

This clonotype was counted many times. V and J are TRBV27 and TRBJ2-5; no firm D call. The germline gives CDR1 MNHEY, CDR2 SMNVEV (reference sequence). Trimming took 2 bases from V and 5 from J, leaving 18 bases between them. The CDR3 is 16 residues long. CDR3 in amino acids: CASSLSMGSWRETQYF. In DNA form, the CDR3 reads TGTGCCAGCAGTTTAAGTATGGGGTCCTGGCGGGAGACCCAGTACTTC.

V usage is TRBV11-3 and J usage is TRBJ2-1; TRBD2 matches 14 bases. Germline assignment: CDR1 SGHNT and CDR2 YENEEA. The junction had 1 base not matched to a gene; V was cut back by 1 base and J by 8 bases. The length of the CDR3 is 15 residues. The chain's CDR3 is CASSLGGLAGDEQFF. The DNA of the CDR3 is TGTGCCAGCAGCTTAGGGGGACTAGCGGGAGATGAGCAGTTCTTC. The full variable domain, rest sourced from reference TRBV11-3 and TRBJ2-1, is EAGVVQSPRYKIIEKKQPVAFWCNPISGHNTLYWYLQNLGQGPELLIRYENEEAVDDSQLPKDRFSAERLKGVDSTLKIQPAELGDSAVYLCASSLGGLAGDEQFFGPGTRLTVL.

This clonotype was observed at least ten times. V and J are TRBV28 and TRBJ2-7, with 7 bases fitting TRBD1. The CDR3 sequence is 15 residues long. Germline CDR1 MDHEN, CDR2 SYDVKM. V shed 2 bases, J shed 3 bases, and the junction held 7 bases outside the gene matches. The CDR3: CASSLRTGTDYEQYF. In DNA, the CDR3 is TGTGCCAGCAGTTTACGTACCGGGACAGACTACGAGCAGTACTTC. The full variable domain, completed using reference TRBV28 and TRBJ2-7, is DVKVTQSSRYLVKRTGEKVFLECVQDMDHENMFWYRQDPGLGLRLIYFSYDVKMKEKGDIPEGYSVSREKKERFSLILESASTNQTSMYLCASSLRTGTDYEQYFGPGTRLTVT.